Presented here are 28 T cell receptor beta chains from one specimen sequenced in a study of T cells after yellow fever vaccination. MiXCR, run by TCRdb on the 5' RACE reads, gives a single entry per CDR3 protein. The data contain 250,000 or so distinct CDR3 sequences, around 6.7% of them singletons. Sample: CD4+ T cells sorted from PBMCs, taken on the day of the yellow fever booster vaccination. These receptors were collected from a man between 25 and 39 years old who received the YFV17D yellow fever vaccine.

CDR3 residues: CASSPQTSEDEQYF. CDR3 nucleotide sequence: TGTGCCAGCAGCCCCCAGACTAGCGAGGACGAGCAGTACTTC. The chain joins TRBV7-8 to TRBJ2-7; 8 bases match TRBD2. Germline trimming cut 5 bases from V and 5 bases from J; bases unmatched to any gene: 8. CDR3 length: 14 amino acids. Germline loops: CDR1 SGHVS, CDR2 FQNEAQ. Full variable domain (remainder filled in from reference TRBV7-8 and TRBJ2-7): GAGVSQSPRYKVAKRGQDVALRCDPISGHVSLFWYQQALGQGPEFLTYFQNEAQLDKSGLPSDRFFAERPEGSVSTLKIQRTQQEDSAVYLCASSPQTSEDEQYFGPGTRLTVT.

The chain uses TRBV21-1 and TRBJ1-5. TRBV21-1 is noted as a pseudogene. The CDR3 has 15 amino acids. The CDR3 is CASSKGKWRVQPQHF. The CDR3 DNA reads TGTGCCAGCAGCAAGGGTAAATGGAGGGTTCAGCCCCAGCATTTT.

This sequence joins TRBV23-1 and TRBJ2-1, with no clear D. TRBV23-1 is given ORF status, its function remaining uncertain. Trimming pared 10 bases from V and 13 bases from J, leaving 23 bases between. This CDR3 is built from 13 residues. The CDR3 spells CAIPSDNFSRQFF. As DNA, the CDR3 is TGCGCCATCCCATCTGACAATTTCTCAAGACAGTTCTTC.

V and J are TRBV29-1 and TRBJ2-7; 9 positions match TRBD2. V dropped 3 bases and J dropped 2; count of bases not matched to a gene: 11. CDR1 is SQVTM and CDR2 is ANQGSEA in the germline V gene. The CDR3 loop spans 16 amino acids. The CDR3 spells CSVDLSREGFPYEQYF. CDR3 sequence (DNA): TGCAGCGTTGACTTATCGCGGGAGGGCTTCCCCTACGAGCAGTACTTC.

The sample holds a few counts of this clonotype. The chain couples TRBV6-2 or TRBV6-3 to TRBJ2-1, with TRBD1 as a possible D gene (5 bases). The CDR3 contains 20 residues. Germline V CDR1 and CDR2: MNHEY, SVGEGT. V was clipped by 4 bases and J by 4 bases, with 29 bases between them. CDR3 loop: CASSLYGPLRRGLWYNEQFF. The CDR3 DNA sequence: TGTGCCAGCAGTTTGTATGGCCCCTTGAGAAGGGGTCTTTGGTACAATGAGCAGTTCTTC.

The chain links TRBV2 to TRBJ2-2, with 9 bases lining up with TRBD2. Germline CDR1 and CDR2: SNHLY and FYNNEI. The CDR3 is 13 residues long. Trimming took 8 bases from V and 4 from J; bases not matched to a gene: 2. CDR3 protein: CASQREVTGELFF. Written as DNA, the CDR3 is TGTGCCAGCCAGCGGGAGGTCACCGGGGAGCTGTTTTTT.

This clonotype was detected ten times or more. The gene calls are TRBV6-5 and TRBJ2-7, with 7 bases that match TRBD2. Germline-derived CDR1 and CDR2 are MNHEY and SVGAGI. Trimming at V came to 6 bases and at J to 6 bases, leaving 5 bases not matched to a gene. The CDR3 consists of 12 residues. CDR3 residues: CASRTRGVEQYF. DNA of the CDR3: TGTGCCAGCAGAACTCGGGGGGTCGAGCAGTACTTC.

This clonotype was detected many times. This sequence joins TRBV5-1 and TRBJ2-4, with 8 bases lining up with TRBD1. Unmatched junction bases numbered 8, after V lost 4 bases and J lost 2 bases. CDR1 and CDR2 (germline): SGHRS, YFSETQ. This CDR3 contains 16 residues. CDR3 residues: CASSAGTGLTKNIQYF. The CDR3 bases are TGCGCCAGCAGCGCCGGGACAGGACTTACCAAAAACATTCAGTACTTC.

This clonotype was picked up many times. The chain links TRBV27 to TRBJ1-2; possibly TRBD1 for D (5 bases). The CDR3 contains 17 residues. The V and J ends lost 5 bases and 1 base respectively, with 20 bases between them. Germline CDR1 and CDR2: MNHEY and SMNVEV (reference sequence). In nucleotides, the CDR3 is TGTGCCAGCAGTCCCCGGGTGGGGGACCGACTTAACTATGGCTACACCTTC. Translating it yields CASSPRVGDRLNYGYTF.

This clonotype was observed a handful of times. This rearrangement joins TRBV4-3 to TRBJ2-1; D may be TRBD2 (6 bases). Germline V lookup: CDR1 LGHNA, CDR2 YSLEER. Trimming left V 0 bases short and J 3 bases short, with 9 bases between. The CDR3 spans 15 residues. The CDR3: CASSQEGGFYNEQFF. The CDR3 bases are TGCGCCAGCAGCCAAGAAGGAGGGTTCTACAATGAGCAGTTCTTC.

The V and J genes are TRBV7-2 and TRBJ1-2; D is uncertain. Per germline, CDR1 SGHTA and CDR2 FQGNSA. V lost 6 bases and J lost 0, with 8 bases in between. CDR3 length: 13 residues. CDR3 in amino acids: CASRPTANYGYTF. CDR3 nucleotides: TGTGCCAGCAGACCTACAGCTAACTATGGCTACACCTTC.

The chain joins TRBV20-1 to TRBJ2-5; perhaps D is TRBD1 or TRBD2 (6 bases each). CDR3 length equals 13 residues. V was trimmed by 6 bases and J by 10 bases, leaving 21 bases between them. The germline gives CDR1 DFQATT, CDR2 SNEGSKA (reference sequence). The CDR3 is CSAPPGDEGGQYF. CDR3 sequence (DNA): TGCAGTGCCCCTCCAGGGGACGAGGGGGGCCAGTACTTC.

This clonotype was found many times. V usage is TRBV25-1 and J usage is TRBJ2-7; TRBD2 agrees at 12 bases. Germline V gene lookup returns CDR1 MGHDK and CDR2 SYGVNS. This CDR3 region has 16 residues. J lost 4 bases, V lost 3 bases, and 7 bases had no gene match. CDR3 in amino acids: CASSEASGRAVYEQYF. CDR3 sequence (DNA): TGTGCCAGCAGTGAGGCTAGCGGGAGGGCCGTATACGAGCAGTACTTC.

This clonotype was seen at least ten times. This chain connects TRBV5-5 to TRBJ2-3; D gene ambiguous. The CDR3 totals 14 residues. The V gene lost 4 bases and the J gene lost 5 bases, with 14 bases spanning the gap. From germline, CDR1 is SGHKS and CDR2 YYEKEE (reference sequence). The CDR3 loop reads CASSALGPGDTQYF. CDR3 DNA: TGTGCCAGCAGCGCCCTCGGGCCGGGAGATACGCAGTATTTT.

This clonotype was recorded at least ten times. V and J are TRBV2 and TRBJ2-1, with D possibly matching TRBD1 (5 bases). CDR3 length: 13 amino acids. Trimming took 7 bases from V and 13 from J, leaving 20 bases between them. The germline CDR1 and CDR2 sequences are SNHLY and FYNNEI. CDR3 bases: TGTGCCAGCACCGAAGTTTCTGACAGCACCCAGTTCTTC. As protein: CASTEVSDSTQFF. The complete variable domain, with remaining parts taken from reference TRBV2 and TRBJ2-1, reads EPEVTQTPSHQVTQMGQEVILRCVPISNHLYFYWYRQILGQKVEFLVSFYNNEISEKSEIFDDQFSVERPDGSNFTLKIRSTKLEDSAMYFCASTEVSDSTQFFGPGTRLTVL.

This clonotype was seen more than once but under ten times. This chain uses TRBV7-2 with TRBJ2-1; D is possibly TRBD2 (6 bases). Germline V gene lookup returns CDR1 SGHTA and CDR2 FQGNSA. Trimming removed 3 bases at V and 9 bases at J, with 15 bases between. The CDR3 consists of 14 residues. The CDR3 sequence is CASSFAQLAVEQFF. The CDR3 DNA reads TGTGCCAGCAGCTTCGCACAACTAGCTGTTGAGCAGTTCTTC.

This clonotype appeared many times. CDR3 sequence (DNA): TGTGCCACCAGTCGCGGGGCCCCTAGATCTAACAATGAGCAGTTCTTC. It encodes CATSRGAPRSNNEQFF. This rearrangement joins TRBV15 to TRBJ2-1; tentatively, D is TRBD2 (6 bases). The CDR3 is 16 amino acids. V lost 6 bases and J 5 bases, leaving 20 bases between the germline ends. Germline values: CDR1 LNHNV, CDR2 YYDKDF (reference sequence).

This clonotype was detected a few times. The chain uses TRBV12-3 or TRBV12-4 and TRBJ2-5; a possible D gene is TRBD2 (5 bases). Between the trimmed V and J ends, which lost 1 base and 0 bases, there was a span of 6 bases. The CDR3 covers 14 residues. The CDR3 protein is CASSLGRNQETQYF. The CDR3, as DNA: TGTGCCAGCAGTTTAGGGAGGAACCAAGAGACCCAGTACTTC.

This clonotype showed up just a few times. The chain recombines TRBV10-3 with TRBJ1-5; 10 bases match TRBD1. V lost 4 bases and J lost 5; bases outside the gene matches: 8. CDR1 is ENHRY and CDR2 is SYGVKD in the germline V gene. The CDR3 consists of 16 residues. The chain's CDR3 is CAISAMTGGADQPQHF. The CDR3 DNA reads TGTGCCATCAGTGCCATGACAGGGGGCGCGGATCAGCCCCAGCATTTT.

At least ten counts were recorded for this clonotype. V usage is TRBV29-1 and J usage is TRBJ2-4; 7 bases fit TRBD1. Germline CDR1 and CDR2: SQVTM and ANQGSEA. The CDR3 runs 18 residues. V lost 3 bases to trimming and J lost 1 base; unmatched junction nucleotides: 15. The CDR3 spells CSVEFWDSLRAAKNIQYF. In DNA form, the CDR3 reads TGCAGCGTTGAGTTCTGGGACAGCCTACGGGCGGCCAAAAACATTCAGTACTTC.

This clonotype showed up just a few times. The chain uses TRBV4-3 and TRBJ1-6, with D uncertain. In germline, CDR1 is LGHNA, CDR2 YSLEER. The CDR3 covers 16 residues. Deletions cut 0 bases from V and 6 bases from J, with 12 bases between. The CDR3 loop reads CASSQDRSLPNSPLHF. The CDR3 nucleotides read TGCGCCAGCAGCCAAGATCGGAGCCTCCCTAATTCACCCCTCCACTTT.

Worth noting for this clonotype: At one end the junction does not follow the germline gene, possibly because of a read error. The genes are TRBV6-2 or TRBV6-3 and TRBJ1-5, with D unresolved. The germline V gene encodes CDR1 MNHEY and CDR2 SVGEGT. The CDR3 runs 16 residues. The CDR3 here is CDSSYSGRSGNQPQHF. In nucleotides, the CDR3 is TGTGACAGCAGTTACTCCGGGAGATCGGGGAATCAGCCCCAGCATTTT.

This clonotype has more than one count but fewer than ten. The V gene is TRBV6-5, the J gene TRBJ2-3; D is unclear. Trimming took off 2 bases at V and 4 bases at J, with 7 bases between the two ends. This CDR3 comprises 13 residues. Germline-derived CDR1 and CDR2 are MNHEY and SVGAGI. CDR3 region: CASSYQSADTQYF. CDR3 bases: TGTGCCAGCAGTTACCAGAGTGCAGATACGCAGTATTTT.

In this sample, this clonotype turned up many times. The chain carries TRBV20-1 and TRBJ2-7, with 7 bases matching TRBD1. V gave up 6 bases and J gave up 7 bases; unmatched junction bases: 12. The germline V gene encodes CDR1 DFQATT and CDR2 SNEGSKA (reference sequence). The CDR3 runs 13 residues. The DNA of the CDR3 is TGCAGTGCCTGGGACAGCCGGTCGGGTGAGCAGTACTTC. Amino acid sequence: CSAWDSRSGEQYF.

V and J are TRBV24-1 and TRBJ2-1, with TRBD2 matching over 13 bases. Trimming at V came to 3 bases and at J to 7 bases, leaving 8 bases not matched to a gene. Per the germline V gene, CDR1 is KGHDR and CDR2 is SFDVKD. The length of the CDR3 is 17 residues. This CDR3 reads CATSDPSTSGGRNEQFF. CDR3 DNA: TGTGCCACCAGTGATCCATCGACTAGCGGGGGGAGAAATGAGCAGTTCTTC.

This chain joins TRBV7-9 and TRBJ2-7; no firm D call. The V gene lost 1 base and the J gene lost 7 bases, with 14 bases spanning the gap. The germline gives CDR1 SEHNR, CDR2 FQNEAQ (reference sequence). The CDR3 sequence is 14 residues long. CDR3 in DNA: TGTGCCAGCAGCTTAGGTTTGGGTTCGGATGAGCAGTACTTC. Translating it yields CASSLGLGSDEQYF.

In this sample, this clonotype turned up many times. This rearrangement joins TRBV5-1 to TRBJ1-5; D possibly corresponds to TRBD1 (6 bases). Germline V lookup: CDR1 SGHRS, CDR2 YFSETQ. This CDR3 region has 13 residues. V was pared by 4 bases and J by 3 bases, with 8 bases between. The CDR3, as DNA: TGCGCCAGCAGCCCGGGGGCCAATCAGCCCCAGCATTTT. Amino acids: CASSPGANQPQHF.

In this sample, this clonotype turned up many times. The chain carries TRBV5-1 and TRBJ2-3, with 10 nucleotides matching TRBD2. The CDR3 spans 20 residues. CDR1 and CDR2 from the germline V gene are SGHRS and YFSETQ. The V segment lost 0 bases and the J segment 3 bases; nucleotides outside the gene matches: 16. CDR3 sequence (DNA): TGCGCCAGCAGCTTGGTCCCCTTTACGGCTAGCGGGAGCGGGACAGATACGCAGTATTTT. This translates into CASSLVPFTASGSGTDTQYF.